This T cell receptor beta chain derives from a study of blood T cell repertoires in COVID-19. The CDR3 extends over 16 amino acids. The V and J ends lost 4 bases and 8 bases respectively, with 24 bases between them. Germline V gene data show CDR1 as SGHDT and CDR2 as YYEEEE. In the source study's methods: Estimated nucleated cell counts came from reference gene primer amplification. Produced via immunoSEQ multiplex PCR; TCRdb's table is partial and in-frame only. V and J calls and clone size are those listed in that table; D and trimming were worked out from the DNA. The sample has around 450,000 clones, approximately 90% seen once.

The clonotype was recovered from a woman under 40 with acute or convalescent COVID-19. Source material: peripheral blood. V and J are TRBV5-6 and TRBJ1-2; D remains ambiguous. The chain's CDR3 is CASSPPYNAAARGYTF. CDR3 sequence (DNA): TGTGCCAGCAGCCCGCCGTATAACGCGGCGGCGCGAGGCTACACCTTC.